This T cell receptor beta chain stems from a study of patients and donors after allogeneic stem cell transplantation. This clonotype was seen more than once but under ten times. TCRdb re-analysed the RT-PCR reads in MiXCR, keeping a single row per CDR3 protein. The repertoire holds over 350,000 distinct CDR3 sequences, with around 16% as singletons. Unmatched junction bases numbered 12, after V lost 1 base and J lost 6 bases. The CDR3 length is 16 residues. Germline V gene lookup returns CDR1 LNHNV and CDR2 YYDKDF (reference sequence). The sample consisted of blood, either unsorted or a sorted T cell fraction (not recorded which). The V call is TRBV15, the J call TRBJ2-7; 7 nucleotides align to TRBD2. The source is a human donor who was either an allogeneic HSCT recipient or a stem cell or donor lymphocyte infusion donor (not recorded which). It is not recorded whose cells these are; they may come from a transplant donor. The CDR3 DNA reads as TGTGCCACCAGCAGAGGACGCGGGGGTGGGTTCGCCGAGCAGTACTTC. Translation: CATSRGRGGGFAEQYF.